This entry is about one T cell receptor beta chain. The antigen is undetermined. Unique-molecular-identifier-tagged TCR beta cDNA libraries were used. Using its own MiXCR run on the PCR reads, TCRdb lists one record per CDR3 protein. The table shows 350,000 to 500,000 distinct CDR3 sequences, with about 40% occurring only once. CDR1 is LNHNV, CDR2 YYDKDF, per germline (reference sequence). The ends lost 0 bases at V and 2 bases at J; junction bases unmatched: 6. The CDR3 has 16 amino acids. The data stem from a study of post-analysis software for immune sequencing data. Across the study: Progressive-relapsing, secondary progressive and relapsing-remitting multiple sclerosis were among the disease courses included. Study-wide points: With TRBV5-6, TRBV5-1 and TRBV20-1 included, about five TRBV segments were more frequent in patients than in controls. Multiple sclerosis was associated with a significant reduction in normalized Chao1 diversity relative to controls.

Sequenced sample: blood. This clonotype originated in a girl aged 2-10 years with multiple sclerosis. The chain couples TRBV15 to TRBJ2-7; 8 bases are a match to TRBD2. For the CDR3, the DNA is TGTGCCACCAGCAGAGATCATGGTAGCGGGACCTACGAGCAGTACTTC. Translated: CATSRDHGSGTYEQYF.